This TCR beta chain emerged from a study of OX40 agonist ivuxolimab in advanced cancers. From germline, CDR1 is LNHDA and CDR2 SQIVND (reference sequence). The junction had 2 bases not matched to a gene; V was cut back by 5 bases and J by 6 bases. The CDR3 consists of 13 residues. Assay used: immunoSEQ multiplex PCR; TCRdb lists only in-frame clones, some missing. The sample consists of about 87,000 clones, over 80% of them appearing once. The TCR comes from an adult with an advanced solid tumor such as melanoma, head and neck, liver or kidney cancer. The V and J genes are TRBV19 and TRBJ1-5; 9 nucleotides line up with TRBD1. The material was CD4+ or CD8+ T cells sorted from blood, obtained in a trial of the OX40 agonist ivuxolimab. The CDR3 DNA is TGTGCCAGTAGTTCACAGGGGGCTCAGCCCCAGCATTTT. It translates to CASSSQGAQPQHF.